The 5 T cell receptor beta chains below all came from one sample that was sequenced in a study of T cells in tumors after PD-1 blockade. The repertoire was sequenced with immunoSEQ multiplex PCR; TCRdb's copy has only in-frame clones and lacks some. The data hold about 20,000 clones, with around 80% observed a single time. Sequenced material: PBMCs, taken before anti-PD-1 treatment. The source is a human donor with basal cell carcinoma.

This chain joins TRBV6-5 and TRBJ1-6; D is undetermined. Trimming pared 9 bases from V and 7 bases from J, leaving 19 bases between. The germline V gene has CDR1 MNHEY and CDR2 SVGAGI. This CDR3 is built from 15 residues. For the CDR3, the DNA is TGTGCCAGTTCTGGAGACGATGAGTTGAATTCACCCCTCCACTTT. Protein sequence: CASSGDDELNSPLHF.

The table lists this clone with a few counts. The chain combines TRBV4-1 with TRBJ1-6; 8 bases agree with TRBD1. Germline values: CDR1 MGHRA, CDR2 YSYEKL. This CDR3 region has 15 residues. V was pared by 2 bases and J by 7 bases, with 4 bases of the junction left unmatched. CDR3 bases: TGCGCCAGCAGCCAACAGGGGGCTTGGAATTCACCCCTCCACTTT. It specifies CASSQQGAWNSPLHF.

The V and J genes are TRBV6-5 and TRBJ2-3; D gene ambiguous. The CDR3 sequence is 15 residues long. With 9 bases removed from V and 0 bases from J, the gap between germline ends came to 16 bases. Germline V gene sequence: CDR1 MNHEY, CDR2 SVGAGI. CDR3 coding DNA: TGTGCCAGTAAACCTCGGTTTACAAGCACAGATACGCAGTATTTT. This gives the protein CASKPRFTSTDTQYF.

A few counts support this clone. The rearrangement links TRBV10-3 to TRBJ2-7; TRBD2 aligns across 10 bases. From germline, CDR1 is ENHRY and CDR2 SYGVKD. The CDR3 length is 15 residues. Losses at the gene ends were 6 bases for V and 0 bases for J; bases not matched to a gene: 5. Here the CDR3 DNA reads TGTGCCATCAGCGGACTAGCGGTAAGCTCCTACGAGCAGTACTTC. Protein product: CAISGLAVSSYEQYF.

This chain connects TRBV9 to TRBJ2-1, with 9 bases identical to TRBD2. The CDR3 has 13 residues. The junction had 8 bases not matched to a gene; V was cut back by 3 bases and J by 13 bases. The V gene's germline CDR1 is SGDLS and CDR2 YYNGEE. CDR3 sequence reads: CASSANSGTSQFF. Written as DNA, the CDR3 is TGTGCCAGCAGCGCTAACTCCGGGACTAGCCAGTTCTTC. The full variable domain, completed using reference TRBV9 and TRBJ2-1, is DSGVTQTPKHLITATGQRVTLRCSPRSGDLSVYWYQQSLDQGLQFLIQYYNGEERAKGNILERFSAQQFPDLHSELNLSSLELGDSALYFCASSANSGTSQFFGPGTRLTVL.